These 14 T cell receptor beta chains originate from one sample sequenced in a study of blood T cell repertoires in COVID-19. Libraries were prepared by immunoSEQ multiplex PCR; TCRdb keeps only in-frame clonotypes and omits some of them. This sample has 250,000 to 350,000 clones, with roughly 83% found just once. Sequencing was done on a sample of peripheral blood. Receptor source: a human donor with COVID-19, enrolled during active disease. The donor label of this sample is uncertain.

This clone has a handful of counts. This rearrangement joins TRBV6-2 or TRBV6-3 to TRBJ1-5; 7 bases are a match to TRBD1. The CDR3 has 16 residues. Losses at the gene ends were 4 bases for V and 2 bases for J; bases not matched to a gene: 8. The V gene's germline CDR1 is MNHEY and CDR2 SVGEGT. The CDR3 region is CASSFGGDRGNQPQHF. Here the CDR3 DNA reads TGTGCCAGCAGTTTCGGAGGCGACAGGGGCAATCAGCCCCAGCATTTT.

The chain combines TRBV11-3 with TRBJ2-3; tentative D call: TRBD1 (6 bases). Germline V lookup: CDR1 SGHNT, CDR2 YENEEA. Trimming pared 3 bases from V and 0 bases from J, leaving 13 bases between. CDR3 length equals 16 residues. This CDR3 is CASSLGSGASTDTQYF. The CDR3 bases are TGTGCCAGCAGCTTGGGTTCAGGGGCTAGCACAGATACGCAGTATTTT.

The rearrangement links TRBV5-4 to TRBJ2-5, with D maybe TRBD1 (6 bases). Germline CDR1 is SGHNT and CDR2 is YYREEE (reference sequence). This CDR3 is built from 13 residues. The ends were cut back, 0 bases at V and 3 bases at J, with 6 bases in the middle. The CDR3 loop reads CASSLDREETQYF. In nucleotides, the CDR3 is TGTGCCAGCAGCTTGGACAGGGAAGAGACCCAGTACTTC.

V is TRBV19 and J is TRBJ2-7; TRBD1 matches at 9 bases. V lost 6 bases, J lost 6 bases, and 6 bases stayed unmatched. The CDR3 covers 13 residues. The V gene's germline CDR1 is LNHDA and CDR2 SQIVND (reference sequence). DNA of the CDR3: TGTGCCAGTAGCGGGACAGGGATCGGCGAGCAGTACTTC. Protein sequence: CASSGTGIGEQYF.

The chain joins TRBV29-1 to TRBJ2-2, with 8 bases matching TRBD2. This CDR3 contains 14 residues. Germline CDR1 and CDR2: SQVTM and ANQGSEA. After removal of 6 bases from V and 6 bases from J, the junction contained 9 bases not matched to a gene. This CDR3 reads CSVSSGRSPGELFF. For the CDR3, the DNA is TGCAGCGTCTCTAGCGGGCGGTCCCCCGGGGAGCTGTTTTTT.

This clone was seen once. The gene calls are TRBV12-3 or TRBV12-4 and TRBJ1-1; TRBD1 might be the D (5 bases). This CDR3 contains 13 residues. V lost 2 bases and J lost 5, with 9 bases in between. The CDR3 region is CASSLRGRTEAFF. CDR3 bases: TGTGCCAGCAGTTTACGGGGGAGGACTGAAGCTTTCTTT.

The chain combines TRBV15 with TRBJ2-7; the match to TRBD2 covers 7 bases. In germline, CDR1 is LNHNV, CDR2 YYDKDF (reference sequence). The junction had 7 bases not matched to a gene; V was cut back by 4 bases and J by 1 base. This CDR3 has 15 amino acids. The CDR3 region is CATSISSGRSYEQYF. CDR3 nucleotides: TGTGCCACCAGCATTTCTAGCGGCCGATCCTACGAGCAGTACTTC. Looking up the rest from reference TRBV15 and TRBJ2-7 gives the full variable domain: DAMVIQNPRYQVTQFGKPVTLSCSQTLNHNVMYWYQQKSSQAPKLLFHYYDKDFNNEADTPDNFQSRRPNTSFCFLDIRSPGLGDTAMYLCATSISSGRSYEQYFGPGTRLTVT.

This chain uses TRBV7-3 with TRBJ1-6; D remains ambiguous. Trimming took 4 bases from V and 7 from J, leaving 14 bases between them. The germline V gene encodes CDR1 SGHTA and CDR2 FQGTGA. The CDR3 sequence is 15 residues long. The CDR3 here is CASSSSPGSNSPLHF. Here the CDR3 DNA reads TGTGCCAGCAGCTCAAGCCCGGGTTCGAATTCACCCCTCCACTTT.

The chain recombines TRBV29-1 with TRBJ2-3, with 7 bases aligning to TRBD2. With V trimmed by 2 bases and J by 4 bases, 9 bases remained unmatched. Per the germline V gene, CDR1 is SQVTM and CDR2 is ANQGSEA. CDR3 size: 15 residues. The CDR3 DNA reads TGCAGCGTTGAATTGTCGGGAGGTATCGCAGATACGCAGTATTTT. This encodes CSVELSGGIADTQYF.

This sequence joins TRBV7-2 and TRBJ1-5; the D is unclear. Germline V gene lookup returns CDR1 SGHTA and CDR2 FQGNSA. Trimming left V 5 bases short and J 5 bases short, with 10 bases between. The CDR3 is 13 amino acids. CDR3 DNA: TGTGCCAGCAGCCTCGTCAACTATCAGCCCCAGCATTTT. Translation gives CASSLVNYQPQHF.

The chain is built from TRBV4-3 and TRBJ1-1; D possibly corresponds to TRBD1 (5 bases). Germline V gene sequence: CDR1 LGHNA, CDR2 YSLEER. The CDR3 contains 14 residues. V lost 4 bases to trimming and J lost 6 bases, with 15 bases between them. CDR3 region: CASSLRSDSPEAFF. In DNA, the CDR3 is TGCGCCAGCAGCCTGCGATCCGACAGCCCTGAAGCTTTCTTT.

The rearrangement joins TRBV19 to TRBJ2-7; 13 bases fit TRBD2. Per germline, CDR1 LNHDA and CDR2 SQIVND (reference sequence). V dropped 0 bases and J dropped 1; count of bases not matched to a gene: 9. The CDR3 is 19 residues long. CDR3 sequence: CASSIDLFGTSGNSYEQYF. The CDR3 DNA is TGTGCCAGTAGTATAGATCTATTCGGGACTAGCGGGAATTCCTACGAGCAGTACTTC.

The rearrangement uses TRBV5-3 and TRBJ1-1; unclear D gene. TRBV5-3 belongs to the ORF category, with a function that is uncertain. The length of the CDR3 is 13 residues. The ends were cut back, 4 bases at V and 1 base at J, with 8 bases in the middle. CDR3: CARSHRGNTEAFF. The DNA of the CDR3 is TGTGCCAGAAGCCATAGAGGGAACACTGAAGCTTTCTTT.

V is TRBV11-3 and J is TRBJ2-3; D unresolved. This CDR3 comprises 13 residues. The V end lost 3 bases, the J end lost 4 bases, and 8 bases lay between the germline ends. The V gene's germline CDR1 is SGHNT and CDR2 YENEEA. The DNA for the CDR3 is TGTGCCAGCAGCTTTTCTCTGTCAGATACGCAGTATTTT. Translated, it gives CASSFSLSDTQYF.